This is a list of T cell receptor beta chains from one sample in a study of blood T cells in healthy people across ages. TCRdb called the 5' RACE reads again in MiXCR, with one record for every CDR3 protein. The sample includes 630,000 or so distinct CDR3 sequences, about 30% of them seen just once. Sample: blood. The source is a woman of 80 years or more in good health. CDR3s include the opening cysteine and the closing phenylalanine or tryptophan. Each record gives: V gene, J gene, D gene, clone size, CDR3 DNA, CDR3 protein. A D gene is named only where the DNA matches it firmly. Clone size is shown for a subset of rows, as once, few, many or a class of expanded clone.

v_call: TRBV5-5; j_call: TRBJ2-7; d_call: NA; clone_size: NA; cdr3_nt: TGTGCCAGCAGCTTGGAAGGGGCCCTGCCTGCTTACGAGCAGTACTTC; cdr3_aa: CASSLEGALPAYEQYF
v_call: TRBV12-3/TRBV12-4; j_call: TRBJ2-3; d_call: NA; clone_size: many; cdr3_nt: TGTGCCAGCAGTTTAGACTATCAAGCGCAGTATTTT; cdr3_aa: CASSLDYQAQYF
v_call: TRBV15; j_call: TRBJ2-1; d_call: TRBD2; clone_size: many; cdr3_nt: TGTGCCACTCGGGGCGGACTAGCGGGGGGGTCAAGCTACAATGAGCAGTTCTTC; cdr3_aa: CATRGGLAGGSSYNEQFF
v_call: TRBV15; j_call: TRBJ2-1; d_call: TRBD2; clone_size: many; cdr3_nt: TGTGCCACCAGCAGGGTTCCGGGACTAGCCAACGAGCAGTTCTTC; cdr3_aa: CATSRVPGLANEQFF
v_call: TRBV9; j_call: TRBJ1-6; d_call: TRBD1; clone_size: NA; cdr3_nt: TGTGCCAGCAGCCCAAGCGGGGACAGGGGTAATTCACCCCTCCACTTT; cdr3_aa: CASSPSGDRGNSPLHF
v_call: TRBV7-9; j_call: TRBJ2-3; d_call: TRBD1; clone_size: NA; cdr3_nt: TGTGCCAGCGGGTGGGGGGACAGGTCTTCTAGCACAGATACGCAGTATTTT; cdr3_aa: CASGWGDRSSSTDTQYF
v_call: TRBV4-1; j_call: TRBJ2-4; d_call: NA; clone_size: many; cdr3_nt: TGCGCCAGCAGCCAAATGACAGGGCGGGAAGCCAAAAACATTCAGTACTTC; cdr3_aa: CASSQMTGREAKNIQYF
v_call: TRBV4-3; j_call: TRBJ2-4; d_call: TRBD2; clone_size: few; cdr3_nt: TGCGCCAGCAGCCAAGTTGCTAGCGGGGGGGCGGGCAAAAACATTCAGTACTTC; cdr3_aa: CASSQVASGGAGKNIQYF
v_call: TRBV5-1; j_call: TRBJ2-1; d_call: NA; clone_size: many; cdr3_nt: TGCGCCAGCAGCAGCGACAGCCCCGCCTACAATGAGCAGTTCTTC; cdr3_aa: CASSSDSPAYNEQFF
v_call: TRBV7-3; j_call: TRBJ2-1; d_call: TRBD1; clone_size: many; cdr3_nt: TGTGCCAGCAGCTCTGGGACAGGGGGCAGCAATGAGCAGTTCTTC; cdr3_aa: CASSSGTGGSNEQFF
v_call: TRBV15; j_call: TRBJ1-5; d_call: NA; clone_size: NA; cdr3_nt: TGTGCCACCAGCAGAGAGCGGACAGTGCGCCAGCCCCAGCATTTT; cdr3_aa: CATSRERTVRQPQHF
v_call: TRBV7-3; j_call: TRBJ1-1; d_call: NA; clone_size: many; cdr3_nt: TGTGCCAGCAGGGAAACAGGGAACCCGAACACTGAAGCTTTCTTT; cdr3_aa: CASRETGNPNTEAFF
v_call: TRBV5-1; j_call: TRBJ2-1; d_call: TRBD1; clone_size: many; cdr3_nt: TGCGCCAGCAGCTATGGACAGGGGGCCAATGAGCAGTTCTTC; cdr3_aa: CASSYGQGANEQFF
v_call: TRBV7-2; j_call: TRBJ2-1; d_call: NA; clone_size: many; cdr3_nt: TGTGCCAGCAGCGCGTTAAACGGCTACAATGAGCAGTTCTTC; cdr3_aa: CASSALNGYNEQFF